Listed below are T cell receptor beta chains from one sample, sequenced in a study of blood T cell repertoires in COVID-19. The protocol was immunoSEQ multiplex PCR, while the TCRdb copy is restricted to in-frame clones and leaves out a portion. Altogether 35,000 to 50,000 clones are present, roughly 84% being singletons, with the ten largest covering 4.2%. Sequencing used peripheral blood. The receptors stem from a woman aged 70 to 79 with acute or convalescent COVID-19. Each CDR3 is given with its conserved first and last residue. A D gene is named only where the DNA matches it firmly. Size is stated for part of the rows, as once, few or many counts, or as a class when the clone is expanded.

CASSETQGAKGYTF,TGTGCCAGCAGCGAAACGCAGGGGGCGAAGGGCTACACCTTC,TRBD1,-,TRBV11-3,TRBJ1-2
CASSRQGAVGANVLTF,TGTGCCAGCAGTCGACAGGGGGCGGTAGGGGCCAACGTCCTGACTTTC,TRBD1,-,TRBV14,TRBJ2-6
CATSRRTSGARNEQFF,TGTGCCACCAGCAGACGGACTAGCGGGGCCAGGAATGAGCAGTTCTTC,TRBD2,-,TRBV15,TRBJ2-1
CASSSRIAGSYEQYF,TGTGCCAGCTCTAGTCGTATAGCTGGCTCCTACGAGCAGTACTTC,-,-,TRBV6-5,TRBJ2-7
CASSLTGVGNYGYTF,TGTGCCAGCAGCCTGACAGGGGTGGGAAACTATGGCTACACCTTC,TRBD1,-,TRBV3-1/TRBV3-2,TRBJ1-2
CASSHKLAGGFLGELFF,TGCGCCAGCAGCCATAAATTAGCGGGAGGATTTCTCGGGGAGCTGTTTTTT,TRBD2,-,TRBV4-1,TRBJ2-2
CASSRRPQDRGTGELFF,TGTGCCAGCAGTCGTAGACCCCAGGACAGGGGAACCGGGGAGCTGTTTTTT,TRBD1,-,TRBV9,TRBJ2-2
CASSYASGREQYF,TGTGCCAGCAGTTATGCTAGCGGGAGAGAGCAGTACTTC,TRBD2,-,TRBV6-6,TRBJ2-7
CASSWGGEHNQPQHF,TGTGCCAGCAGCTGGGGGGGGGAACACAATCAGCCCCAGCATTTT,-,-,TRBV11-2,TRBJ1-5
CACVSGGYSGNTIYF,TGTGCCTGCGTGTCCGGGGGGTACTCTGGAAACACCATATATTTT,-,once,TRBV30,TRBJ1-3
CAISYQRSYEQYF,TGTGCCATCAGTTACCAGCGCTCCTACGAGCAGTACTTC,-,-,TRBV10-3,TRBJ2-7
CASSLGQFFGTGLDEQYF,TGTGCCAGCAGCTTAGGCCAGTTTTTCGGGACAGGGTTAGACGAGCAGTACTTC,TRBD1,-,TRBV13,TRBJ2-7
CASSQVTGNTDTQYF,TGTGCCAGCAGCCAAGTGACAGGGAACACAGATACGCAGTATTTT,TRBD1,few,TRBV14,TRBJ2-3
CASSLDPGGARGYTF,TGTGCCAGCAGCTTAGATCCAGGGGGCGCGCGGGGCTACACCTTC,TRBD1,-,TRBV7-9,TRBJ1-2
CASSHSGEADTQYF,TGTGCCAGCAGCCATAGCGGAGAGGCAGATACGCAGTATTTT,-,-,TRBV5-4,TRBJ2-3
CSGKGLAGGYNEQFF,TGCAGCGGGAAAGGACTAGCGGGAGGCTACAATGAGCAGTTCTTC,TRBD2,-,TRBV29-1,TRBJ2-1
CASSGHREAYNEQFF,TGTGCCAGCAGCGGGCACCGGGAGGCCTACAATGAGCAGTTCTTC,TRBD2,-,TRBV7-3,TRBJ2-1
CASSMTGVNNSPLHF,TGTGCCAGTAGTATGACAGGGGTAAATAATTCACCCCTCCACTTT,TRBD1,few,TRBV19,TRBJ1-6
CASSPRIAGSTDTQYF,TGTGCCAGCAGTCCCCGGATAGCGGGGAGCACAGATACGCAGTATTTT,TRBD2,-,TRBV28,TRBJ2-3
CASSLGLAGGHEQFF,TGTGCCAGCAGCTTAGGGCTAGCGGGAGGGCACGAGCAGTTCTTC,TRBD2,-,TRBV7-2,TRBJ2-1
CASSYRVAQPQHF,TGTGCCAGCAGCTACCGGGTAGCTCAGCCCCAGCATTTT,-,-,TRBV5-5,TRBJ1-5
CASSDRYSGNTIYF,TGTGCCAGCAGCGACAGATACTCTGGAAACACCATATATTTT,-,-,TRBV6-5,TRBJ1-3
CASSRATEAFF,TGTGCCAGCAGCAGGGCCACTGAAGCTTTCTTT,-,few,TRBV12-3/TRBV12-4,TRBJ1-1
CASSITSGRSYNEQFF,TGTGCCAGTAGTATAACTAGCGGCCGTTCCTACAATGAGCAGTTCTTC,TRBD2,-,TRBV19,TRBJ2-1
CASSLQGNEKLFF,TGTGCCAGTAGTCTCCAGGGAAATGAAAAACTGTTTTTT,-,-,TRBV19,TRBJ1-4
CSVADRGLSQPQHF,TGCAGCGTTGCCGACAGGGGTTTAAGTCAGCCCCAGCATTTT,TRBD1,few,TRBV29-1,TRBJ1-5
CASSLLAGSSYNEQFF,TGTGCCAGCAGTTTACTAGCGGGGAGCTCCTACAATGAGCAGTTCTTC,TRBD2,-,TRBV7-2,TRBJ2-1
CASSPSGSPQETQYF,TGCGCCAGCAGTCCCTCCGGGAGTCCCCAAGAGACCCAGTACTTC,-,-,TRBV10-1,TRBJ2-5
CASSLTGVEAFF,TGTGCCAGCAGCCTTACAGGGGTTGAAGCTTTCTTT,TRBD1,-,TRBV6-2/TRBV6-3,TRBJ1-1
CASGQGSYEQYF,TGTGCCAGCGGACAGGGCTCCTACGAGCAGTACTTC,TRBD1,-,TRBV19,TRBJ2-7
CATSRAGYYEQYF,TGTGCCACCTCACGTGCAGGTTACTACGAGCAGTACTTC,-,-,TRBV15,TRBJ2-7
CATMTRQGTYEQYF,TGTGCCACCATGACACGACAGGGCACCTACGAGCAGTACTTC,TRBD1,-,TRBV27,TRBJ2-7
CASSPGVAGEVGETQYF,TGCGCCAGCAGCCCGGGTGTAGCGGGAGAAGTCGGGGAGACCCAGTACTTC,TRBD2,-,TRBV5-1,TRBJ2-5
CASSHNTYEQYF,TGTGCCAGCAGCCATAACACCTACGAGCAGTACTTC,-,-,TRBV4-2,TRBJ2-7
CASSHQTGVNEQFF,TGTGCCAGCAGCCACCAGACAGGGGTCAATGAGCAGTTCTTC,TRBD1,once,TRBV3-1/TRBV3-2,TRBJ2-1
CASSYRGETQYF,TGTGCCAGTAGTTACAGGGGAGAGACCCAGTACTTC,TRBD1,few,TRBV19,TRBJ2-5
CASSLPPSEQYF,TGTGCCAGCAGCCTCCCCCCTAGCGAGCAGTACTTC,-,medium-sized,TRBV7-8,TRBJ2-7
CASSQEGGSSRNEQFF,TGCGCCAGCAGCCAGGAGGGCGGGAGTTCGAGAAATGAGCAGTTCTTC,TRBD2,-,TRBV4-1,TRBJ2-1
CASSLRGQGAIIAQPQHF,TGCGCCAGCAGTTTGAGGGGACAGGGGGCGATTATTGCTCAGCCCCAGCATTTT,TRBD1,-,TRBV23-1,TRBJ1-5
CASSLETAYNEQFF,TGTGCCAGCAGCTTGGAGACAGCCTACAATGAGCAGTTCTTC,-,-,TRBV5-4,TRBJ2-1
CASSFNRGTANTEAFF,TGTGCCAGCAGCTTCAACAGGGGAACAGCGAACACTGAAGCTTTCTTT,TRBD1,-,TRBV5-4,TRBJ1-1
CASSRGTSGSYETQYF,TGTGCCAGCAGCCGCGGGACTAGCGGGAGTTACGAGACCCAGTACTTC,TRBD2,-,TRBV4-2,TRBJ2-5
CASSPRGEKLFF,TGTGCCAGCTCACCTCGGGGTGAAAAACTGTTTTTT,-,-,TRBV18,TRBJ1-4
CASTVGTSGIYEQYF,TGTGCCAGCACAGTAGGGACTAGCGGGATTTACGAGCAGTACTTC,TRBD2,-,TRBV6-5,TRBJ2-7
CASSVALGPRSGNTIYF,TGTGCCAGCAGCGTAGCCCTGGGGCCCCGCTCTGGAAACACCATATATTTT,-,-,TRBV9,TRBJ1-3
CASSPLPTSGGNEQFF,TGTGCCAGCTCACCCCTACCGACTAGCGGGGGCAATGAGCAGTTCTTC,TRBD2,few,TRBV18,TRBJ2-1
CATSAGTGWSEQFF,TGTGCCACCAGTGCCGGGACAGGGTGGAGTGAGCAGTTCTTC,TRBD1,-,TRBV24-1,TRBJ2-1
CASRPGQGPEQYF,TGTGCCAGCAGGCCGGGACAGGGTCCCGAGCAGTACTTC,TRBD1,-,TRBV27,TRBJ2-7
CASSPTSGRAYEQYF,TGCGCCAGCAGCCCGACTAGCGGGAGGGCCTACGAGCAGTACTTC,TRBD2,-,TRBV4-3,TRBJ2-7
CASSLTVTREQFF,TGTGCCAGCAGCTTAACGGTGACTAGGGAGCAGTTCTTC,-,few,TRBV7-3,TRBJ2-1